These 30 T cell receptor beta chains were all obtained from the same sample, sequenced in a study of blood T cell repertoires in COVID-19. Profiling relied on immunoSEQ multiplex PCR, and the TCRdb table lists in-frame clones only, not all of them. The data show approximately 100,000 clones, with more than 65% seen just once and roughly 7.9% held by the top ten. Material for sequencing was peripheral blood. The receptors originated from a woman aged 80 or older with active or convalescent COVID-19.

Only one count was recorded for this clone. The chain recombines TRBV6-2 or TRBV6-3 with TRBJ2-7; the D gene is possibly TRBD2 (5 bases). This CDR3 spans 13 amino acids. CDR1 and CDR2 from the germline V gene are MNHEY and SVGEGT. Between the trimmed V and J ends, which lost 6 bases and 9 bases, there was a span of 18 bases. CDR3: CASSPRGQMGQYF. CDR3 in DNA: TGTGCCAGCAGCCCCCGAGGGCAGATGGGGCAGTACTTC.

V gene TRBV11-2 combines with J gene TRBJ1-2, with a weak D call TRBD1 (5 bases). The V gene lost 6 bases and the J gene lost 8 bases, with 13 bases spanning the gap. Germline V gene data show CDR1 as SGHAT and CDR2 as FQNNGV. CDR3 length equals 12 residues. CDR3 DNA sequence: TGTGCCAGCAGGCCCGGGGGAGGCGGCTACACCTTC. Translating it yields CASRPGGGGYTF.

The CDR3, as DNA: TGCGCCAGCAGCTGGGGAGGTGGCAGAGTGTACCAAGAGACCCAGTACTTC. This translates into CASSWGGGRVYQETQYF. V and J are TRBV5-1 and TRBJ2-5, with D maybe TRBD2 (6 bases). Germline CDR1 and CDR2: SGHRS and YFSETQ. Between the trimmed V and J ends, which lost 3 bases and 0 bases, there was a span of 18 bases. The CDR3 runs 17 residues.

This clone was seen just once. The rearrangement links TRBV28 to TRBJ1-1; a weak D match, TRBD1 (6 bases). This CDR3 comprises 13 residues. Between the trimmed V and J ends, which lost 6 bases and 5 bases, there was a span of 13 bases. CDR1 and CDR2 from the germline V gene are MDHEN and SYDVKM. DNA of the CDR3: TGTGCCAGCAGCTACGCGGGGGCGACTGAAGCTTTCTTT. It codes for CASSYAGATEAFF.

This chain joins TRBV6-5 and TRBJ2-7, with 8 bases aligning to TRBD1. Germline trimming cut 10 bases from V and 3 bases from J; bases unmatched to any gene: 11. CDR3 size: 14 residues. In germline, CDR1 is MNHEY, CDR2 SVGAGI. The CDR3 sequence: CATEVDRGVYEQYF. CDR3 DNA: TGTGCCACCGAAGTTGACAGGGGAGTCTACGAGCAGTACTTC.

V is TRBV2 and J is TRBJ2-2, with 10 bases that match TRBD2. Germline V lookup: CDR1 SNHLY, CDR2 FYNNEI. V shed 3 bases and J 3 bases; nucleotides not matched to a gene: 4. The CDR3 is 16 amino acids. The CDR3 loop is CASSDTSGTHTGELFF. CDR3 in DNA: TGTGCCAGCAGTGATACTAGCGGGACCCACACCGGGGAGCTGTTTTTT.

The J gene is TRBJ2-2, the V gene TRBV28, with D unclear. The V gene's germline CDR1 is MDHEN and CDR2 SYDVKM. V was shortened by 3 bases and J by 4 bases, with 9 bases between the two germline ends. This CDR3 contains 14 residues. CDR3 in amino acids: CASSLFGTTGELFF. The CDR3, as DNA: TGTGCCAGCAGTTTGTTCGGTACCACCGGGGAGCTGTTTTTT.

The chain is built from TRBV5-1 and TRBJ2-5; 7 bases are shared with TRBD1. With V trimmed by 2 bases and J by 2 bases, 6 bases remained unmatched. Germline CDR1 SGHRS, CDR2 YFSETQ. This CDR3 is 15 amino acids long. The CDR3 spells CASSLQQGQQETQYF. CDR3 nucleotides: TGCGCCAGCAGCTTACAACAGGGGCAACAAGAGACCCAGTACTTC.

The chain combines TRBV6-2 or TRBV6-3 with TRBJ2-7; TRBD2 matches 12 bases. Germline lookup yields CDR1 MNHEY and CDR2 SVGEGT. This CDR3 region has 21 residues. The J segment lost 3 bases and the V segment lost 2 bases, leaving 20 bases of the junction unmatched. CDR3 nucleotide sequence: TGTGCCAGCAGTTACCAAGTATATGCTAGCGGGAGGGTCTTTTTTAGCTACGAGCAGTACTTC. Translating it yields CASSYQVYASGRVFFSYEQYF.

This sequence joins TRBV3-1 (or the pseudogene TRBV3-2) and TRBJ2-5; a possible D gene is TRBD1 (5 bases). Germline CDR1 LGHDT, CDR2 YNNKEL (reference sequence). V lost 4 bases, J lost 5 bases, and 17 bases lay in between. This CDR3 has 15 residues. The CDR3 nucleotides read TGTGCCAGCAGCCCCAGGGTTAATACGAGGGAGACCCAGTACTTC. Amino acid sequence: CASSPRVNTRETQYF.

V and J are TRBV18 and TRBJ2-5, with a possible D match to TRBD2 (6 bases). Germline V gene sequence: CDR1 KGHSH, CDR2 LQKENI. Between the trimmed V and J ends, which lost 3 bases and 3 bases, there was a span of 14 bases. The CDR3 extends over 15 amino acids. The CDR3 nucleotides are TGTGCCAGCTCACCTTGGACGGGAGCCGAAGAGACCCAGTACTTC. Amino acid sequence: CASSPWTGAEETQYF.

The chain has TRBV27 and TRBJ2-2; tentative D call: TRBD2 (6 bases). The CDR3 has 16 amino acids. The V end was cut by 3 bases, the J end by 1 base, with 12 bases between. Germline V gives CDR1 MNHEY, CDR2 SMNVEV (reference sequence). CDR3 in amino acids: CASSLVSGLNTGELFF. In DNA form, the CDR3 reads TGTGCCAGCAGTTTGGTTAGCGGTCTGAACACCGGGGAGCTGTTTTTT.

This chain connects TRBV18 to TRBJ2-7, with 7 bases that match TRBD1. Germline trimming cut 0 bases from V and 3 bases from J; bases unmatched to any gene: 5. Germline CDR1 reads KGHSH; CDR2 reads LQKENI. The CDR3 extends over 15 amino acids. The CDR3 spells CASSPPNNRGYEQYF. The CDR3 DNA follows: TGTGCCAGCTCACCACCGAATAACAGGGGCTACGAGCAGTACTTC.

The genes are TRBV28 and TRBJ2-1, with TRBD2 identical over 9 bases. Germline V gene lookup returns CDR1 MDHEN and CDR2 SYDVKM. CDR3 length: 16 residues. V shed 2 bases, J shed 7 bases, and the junction held 9 bases outside the gene matches. CDR3 in amino acids: CASSLEGSGRQNEQFF. CDR3 bases: TGTGCCAGCAGTTTAGAAGGTAGCGGGAGACAAAATGAGCAGTTCTTC.

The chain recombines TRBV5-1 with TRBJ1-2; D is ambiguous. Germline values: CDR1 SGHRS, CDR2 YFSETQ. V lost 0 bases and J 0 bases, leaving 6 bases between the germline ends. The CDR3 loop spans 14 amino acids. The CDR3 here is CASSLASTNYGYTF. CDR3 sequence (DNA): TGCGCCAGCAGCTTGGCGAGTACTAACTATGGCTACACCTTC.

This chain connects TRBV29-1 to TRBJ1-1, with D possibly TRBD1 on 6 matching bases. V lost 6 bases and J lost 3, with 11 bases in between. Germline values: CDR1 SQVTM, CDR2 ANQGSEA. CDR3 length: 12 residues. CDR3 residues: CSVQGGDTEAFF. The CDR3 nucleotides are TGCAGCGTGCAAGGGGGGGACACTGAAGCTTTCTTT.

The V gene is TRBV2, the J gene TRBJ1-1, with TRBD1 matching 7 bases. The CDR3 contains 15 residues. V was pared by 5 bases and J by 5 bases, with 11 bases of the junction left unmatched. Looked up from germline, CDR1 is SNHLY and CDR2 is FYNNEI. This CDR3 reads CASSRETGAGTEAFF. In nucleotides, the CDR3 is TGTGCCAGCAGTCGTGAAACAGGGGCGGGAACTGAAGCTTTCTTT.

The V gene is TRBV12-3 or TRBV12-4, the J gene TRBJ1-2; TRBD1 is a possible D gene (6 bases). Trimming took 10 bases from V and 3 from J, leaving 12 bases between them. The CDR3 is 12 residues long. The DNA for the CDR3 is TGTGCCACCCAGGGGTACGACTATGGCTACACCTTC. Translating gives CATQGYDYGYTF.

V gene TRBV11-3 combines with J gene TRBJ1-1, with 8 nucleotides matching TRBD1. Germline V gene lookup returns CDR1 SGHNT and CDR2 YENEEA. This CDR3 region has 13 residues. V trimming: 3 bases; J trimming: 8 bases; junction bases outside the gene matches: 5. Here the CDR3 DNA reads TGTGCCAGCAGCTTGGGACAGGAAAGGGAAGCTTTCTTT. This codes for CASSLGQEREAFF.

The chain joins TRBV9 to TRBJ1-1; weak D call: TRBD1 (6 bases). This CDR3 has 13 amino acids. Trimming cost V 4 bases and J 1 base, with 8 bases left between them. Germline CDR1 and CDR2: SGDLS and YYNGEE. The CDR3, as DNA: TGTGCCAGCAGCACACAGGGGAACACTGAAGCTTTCTTT. Protein product: CASSTQGNTEAFF.

The V gene is TRBV5-1, the J gene TRBJ1-4, with D hard to call. The CDR3 length is 14 residues. Germline V gives CDR1 SGHRS, CDR2 YFSETQ. Deletions cut 4 bases from V and 3 bases from J, with 10 bases between. CDR3 region: CASSPAQANEKLFF. The CDR3 coding sequence is TGCGCCAGCAGCCCGGCGCAGGCTAATGAAAAACTGTTTTTT. Combining the CDR3 with reference TRBV5-1 and TRBJ1-4 gives the whole variable domain KAGVTQTPRYLIKTRGQQVTLSCSPISGHRSVSWYQQTPGQGLQFLFEYFSETQRNKGNFPGRFSGRQFSNSRSEMNVSTLELGDSALYLCASSPAQANEKLFFGSGTQLSVL.

V is TRBV12-3 or TRBV12-4 and J is TRBJ1-2; tentatively, D is TRBD1 (5 bases). The V end lost 6 bases, the J end lost 5 bases, and 13 bases lay between the germline ends. The CDR3 consists of 13 residues. CDR3 sequence reads: CASRQDSLYGYTF. The CDR3 DNA is TGTGCCAGCAGACAAGACAGTTTATATGGCTACACCTTC.

The chain employs TRBV18 and TRBJ2-7; TRBD2 might be the D (6 bases). The CDR3 covers 17 residues. The ends were cut back, 3 bases at V and 0 bases at J, with 18 bases in the middle. Germline V CDR1 and CDR2: KGHSH, LQKENI. For the CDR3, the DNA is TGTGCCAGCTCACCTTCGGACACCCCTAGCGACTCCTACGAGCAGTACTTC. Translated: CASSPSDTPSDSYEQYF.

V usage is TRBV12-3 or TRBV12-4 and J usage is TRBJ1-1; D gene unclear. V lost 1 base, J lost 11 bases, and 8 bases lay in between. The CDR3 spans 11 residues. Here the CDR3 reads CASSLGFAAFF. DNA of the CDR3: TGTGCCAGCAGTTTAGGTTTTGCGGCTTTCTTT.

The chain uses TRBV12-3 or TRBV12-4 and TRBJ1-1; tentative D call: TRBD1 (5 bases). The CDR3 contains 12 residues. V shed 6 bases and J shed 4 bases, with 9 bases lying between them. CDR3 sequence reads: CASRQGPTEAFF. CDR3 nucleotide sequence: TGTGCCAGCAGGCAGGGTCCCACTGAAGCTTTCTTT.

The count of this clone is one. The chain joins TRBV4-1 to TRBJ2-7; a possible D gene is TRBD2 (5 bases). From germline, CDR1 is MGHRA and CDR2 YSYEKL. This CDR3 region has 13 residues. Trimming took 4 bases from V and 2 from J, leaving 9 bases between them. The DNA for the CDR3 is TGCGCCAGCAGCCGGACTGGCACCTACGAGCAGTACTTC. Encoded protein: CASSRTGTYEQYF.

The J gene is TRBJ2-5, the V gene TRBV18; TRBD1 matches 7 bases. V gave up 2 bases and J gave up 2 bases; unmatched junction bases: 8. CDR1 KGHSH and CDR2 LQKENI come from the germline V gene. CDR3 length: 16 residues. DNA for the CDR3: TGTGCCAGCTCACCAAATTGGGACAGTTCACAAGAGACCCAGTACTTC. This gives the protein CASSPNWDSSQETQYF.

About this clone itself: At one end, the junction sequence differs from germline, possibly due to a read error. The J gene is TRBJ2-2, the V gene TRBV7-7; D is unclear. Germline lookup yields CDR1 SSHAT and CDR2 FNYEAQ (reference sequence). CDR3 length: 12 amino acids. DNA of the CDR3: TGTGCTAGCAGCGCGTACACCGGGGAGCTGTTTTTT. Translating it yields CASSAYTGELFF.

This clone appeared a few times. This chain uses TRBV25-1 with TRBJ1-1; no firm D call. Germline-derived CDR1 and CDR2 are MGHDK and SYGVNS. V lost 7 bases to trimming and J lost 10 bases, with 19 bases between them. The CDR3 is made up of 13 amino acids. The CDR3 DNA reads TGTGCCAGCACAGAGCGTACAAACGCTGGAGCTTTCTTT. Encoded protein: CASTERTNAGAFF.

V is TRBV19 and J is TRBJ2-4, with 7 bases fitting TRBD1. The germline gives CDR1 LNHDA, CDR2 SQIVND (reference sequence). The CDR3 covers 16 residues. V gave up 0 bases and J gave up 4 bases; unmatched junction bases: 6. In DNA form, the CDR3 reads TGTGCCAGTAGTATAGAAGCGGTCAGGGGGAAAAACATTCAGTACTTC. Residues: CASSIEAVRGKNIQYF.